This TCR beta chain emerged from a study of T-cell memory formation after mild COVID-19. Germline CDR1 SGHRS, CDR2 YFSETQ. This CDR3 comprises 15 residues. Trimming shortened V by 0 bases and J by 3 bases, and 7 bases separated the two germline ends. This clonotype was counted only a few times. Each CDR3 protein gets one entry after TCRdb re-called the 5' RACE reads with MiXCR. The data contain about 210,000 distinct CDR3 sequences, about 11% of them seen just once; the ten biggest clones take up around 2.9%. The TCR comes from a man between 18 and 29 years old who had mild COVID-19 (a few samples of this study predate the infection). Cell type and time point are not known. The rearrangement uses TRBV5-1 and TRBJ2-6; D is unclear. Input material: PBMCs or a T cell subset sorted from them (not recorded which). CDR3 nucleotides: TGCGCCAGCAGCTTGGCATCACTTGGGGCCAACGTCCTGACTTTC. This translates into CASSLASLGANVLTF.